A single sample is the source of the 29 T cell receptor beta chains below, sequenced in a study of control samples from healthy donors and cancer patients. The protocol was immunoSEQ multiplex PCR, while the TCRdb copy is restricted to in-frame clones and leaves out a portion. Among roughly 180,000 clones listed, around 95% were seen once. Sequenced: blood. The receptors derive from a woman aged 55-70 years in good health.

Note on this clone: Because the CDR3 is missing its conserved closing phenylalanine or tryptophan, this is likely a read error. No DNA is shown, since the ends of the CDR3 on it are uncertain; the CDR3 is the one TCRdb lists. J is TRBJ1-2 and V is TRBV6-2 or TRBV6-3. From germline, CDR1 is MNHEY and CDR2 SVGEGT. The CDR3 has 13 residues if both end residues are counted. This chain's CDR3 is CASSFGELGTPAL.

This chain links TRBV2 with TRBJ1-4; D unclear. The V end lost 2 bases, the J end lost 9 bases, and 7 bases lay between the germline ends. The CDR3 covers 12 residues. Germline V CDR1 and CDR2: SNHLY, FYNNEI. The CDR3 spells CASSESEKKLFF. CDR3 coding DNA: TGTGCCAGCAGTGAAAGTGAGAAAAAACTGTTTTTT.

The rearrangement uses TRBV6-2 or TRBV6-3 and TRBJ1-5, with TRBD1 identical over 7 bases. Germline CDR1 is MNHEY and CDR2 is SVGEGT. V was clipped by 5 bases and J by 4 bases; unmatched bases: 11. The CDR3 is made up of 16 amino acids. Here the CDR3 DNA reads TGTGCCAGCAGTCAGAGGACAGGAAACCCTAATCAGCCCCAGCATTTT. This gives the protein CASSQRTGNPNQPQHF.

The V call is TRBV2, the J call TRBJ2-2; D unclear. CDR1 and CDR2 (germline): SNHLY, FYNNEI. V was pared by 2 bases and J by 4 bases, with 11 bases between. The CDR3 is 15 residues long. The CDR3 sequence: CASSEMGSGTGELFF. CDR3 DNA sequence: TGTGCCAGCAGTGAAATGGGGTCCGGCACCGGGGAGCTGTTTTTT.

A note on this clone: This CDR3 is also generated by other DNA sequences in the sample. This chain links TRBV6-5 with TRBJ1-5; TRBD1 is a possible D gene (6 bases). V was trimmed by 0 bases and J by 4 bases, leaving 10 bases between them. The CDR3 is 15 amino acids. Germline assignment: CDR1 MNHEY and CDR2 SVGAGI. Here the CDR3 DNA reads TGTGCCAGCAGTTACTCGGGGGCGGGGAATCAGCCCCAGCATTTT. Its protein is CASSYSGAGNQPQHF.

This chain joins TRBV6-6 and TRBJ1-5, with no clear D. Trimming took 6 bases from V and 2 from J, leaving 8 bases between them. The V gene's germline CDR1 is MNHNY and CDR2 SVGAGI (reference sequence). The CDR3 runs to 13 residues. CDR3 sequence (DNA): TGTGCCAGCAGGTTCGACGGCAATCAGCCCCAGCATTTT. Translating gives CASRFDGNQPQHF.

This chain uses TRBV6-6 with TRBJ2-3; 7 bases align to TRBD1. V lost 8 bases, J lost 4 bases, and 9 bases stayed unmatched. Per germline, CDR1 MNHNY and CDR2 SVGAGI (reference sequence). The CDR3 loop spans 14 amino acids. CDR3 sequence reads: CASQGVSVPDTQYF. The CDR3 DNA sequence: TGTGCCAGCCAGGGGGTCTCCGTACCAGATACGCAGTATTTT.

Written as DNA, the CDR3 is TGTGCCAGCAGCCAAGATGCGCTGGGGGAGACCCAGTACTTC. Its protein is CASSQDALGETQYF. V gene TRBV3-1 (or the pseudogene TRBV3-2) combines with J gene TRBJ2-5, with D uncertain. The CDR3 runs to 14 residues. Per germline, CDR1 LGHDT and CDR2 YNNKEL (reference sequence). V was cut by 0 bases and J by 5 bases, with 10 bases left in between.

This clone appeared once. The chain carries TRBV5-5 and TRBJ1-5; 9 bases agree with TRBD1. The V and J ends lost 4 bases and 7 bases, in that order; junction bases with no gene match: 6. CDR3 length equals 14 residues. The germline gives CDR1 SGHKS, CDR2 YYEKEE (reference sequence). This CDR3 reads CASSRQGGRQPQHF. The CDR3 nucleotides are TGTGCCAGCAGCCGACAGGGGGGTCGACAGCCCCAGCATTTT.

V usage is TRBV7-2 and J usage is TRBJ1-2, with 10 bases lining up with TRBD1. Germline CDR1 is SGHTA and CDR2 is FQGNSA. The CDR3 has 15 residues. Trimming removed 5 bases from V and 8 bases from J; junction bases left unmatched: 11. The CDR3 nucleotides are TGTGCCAGCAGCGACCGCCGGGACAGGGGAGAGGGCTACACCTTC. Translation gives CASSDRRDRGEGYTF.

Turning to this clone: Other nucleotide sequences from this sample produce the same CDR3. CDR3 coding DNA: TGTGCCAGCAGCTCGGACGGACAGGGGTTCCATGAGCAGTACTTC. Translated, it gives CASSSDGQGFHEQYF. The chain carries TRBV9 and TRBJ2-7, with TRBD1 identical over 9 bases. CDR1 is SGDLS, CDR2 YYNGEE, per germline. This CDR3 contains 15 residues. V lost 4 bases, J lost 7 bases, and 12 bases stayed unmatched.

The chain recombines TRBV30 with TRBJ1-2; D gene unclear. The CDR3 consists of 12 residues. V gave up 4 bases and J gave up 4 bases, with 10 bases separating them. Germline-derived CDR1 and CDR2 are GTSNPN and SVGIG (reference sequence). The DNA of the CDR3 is TGTGCCTGGAACCCGGACTTCTATGGCTACACCTTC. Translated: CAWNPDFYGYTF.

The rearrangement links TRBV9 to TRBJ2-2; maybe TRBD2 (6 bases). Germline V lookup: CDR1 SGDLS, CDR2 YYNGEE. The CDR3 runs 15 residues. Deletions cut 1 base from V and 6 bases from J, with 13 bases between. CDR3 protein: CASSVKTSSSGELFF. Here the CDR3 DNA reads TGTGCCAGCAGCGTAAAGACTAGTTCTTCCGGGGAGCTGTTTTTT.

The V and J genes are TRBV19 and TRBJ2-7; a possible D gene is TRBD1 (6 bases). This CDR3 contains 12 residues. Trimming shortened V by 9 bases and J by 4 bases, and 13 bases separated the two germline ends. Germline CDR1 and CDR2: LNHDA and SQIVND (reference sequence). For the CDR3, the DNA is TGTGCCAGCCGGGAACAGGGTTACGAGCAGTACTTC. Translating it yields CASREQGYEQYF.

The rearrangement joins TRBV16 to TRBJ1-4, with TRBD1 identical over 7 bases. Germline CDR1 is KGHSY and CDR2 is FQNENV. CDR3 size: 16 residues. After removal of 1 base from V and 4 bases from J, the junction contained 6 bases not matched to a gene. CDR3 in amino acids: CASSQYPTGLNEKLFF. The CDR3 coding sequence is TGTGCCAGCAGCCAATACCCGACAGGGCTTAATGAAAAACTGTTTTTT.

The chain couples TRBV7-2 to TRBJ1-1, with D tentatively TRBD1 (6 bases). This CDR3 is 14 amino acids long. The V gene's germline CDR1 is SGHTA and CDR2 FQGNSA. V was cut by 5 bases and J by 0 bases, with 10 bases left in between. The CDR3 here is CASSGQGMNTEAFF. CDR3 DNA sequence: TGTGCCAGCAGCGGTCAGGGGATGAACACTGAAGCTTTCTTT.

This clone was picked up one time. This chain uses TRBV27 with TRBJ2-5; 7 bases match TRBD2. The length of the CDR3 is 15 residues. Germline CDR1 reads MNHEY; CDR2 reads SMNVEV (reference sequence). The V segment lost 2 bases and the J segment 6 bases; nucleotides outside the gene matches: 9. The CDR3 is CASSLTGGLGKTQYF. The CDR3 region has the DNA TGTGCCAGCAGTTTAACGGGGGGTCTTGGGAAGACCCAGTACTTC.

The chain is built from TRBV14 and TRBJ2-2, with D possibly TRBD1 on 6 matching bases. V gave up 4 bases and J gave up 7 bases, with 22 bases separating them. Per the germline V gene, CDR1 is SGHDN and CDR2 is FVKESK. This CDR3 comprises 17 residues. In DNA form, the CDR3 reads TGTGCCAGCAGCCCCGGATTGGGGACAATACCTGGCGGGGAGCTGTTTTTT. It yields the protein CASSPGLGTIPGGELFF.

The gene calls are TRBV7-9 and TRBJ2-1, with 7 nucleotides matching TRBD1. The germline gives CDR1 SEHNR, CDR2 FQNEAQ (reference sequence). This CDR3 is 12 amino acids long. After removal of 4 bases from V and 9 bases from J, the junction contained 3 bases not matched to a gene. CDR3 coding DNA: TGTGCCAGCAGCTCAGGGGGTGGTGAGCAGTTCTTC. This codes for CASSSGGGEQFF.

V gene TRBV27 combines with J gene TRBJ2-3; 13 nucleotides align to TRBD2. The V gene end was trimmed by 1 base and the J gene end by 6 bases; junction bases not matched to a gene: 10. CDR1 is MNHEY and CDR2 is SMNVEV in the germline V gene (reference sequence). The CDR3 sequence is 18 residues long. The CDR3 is CASSLLPQTSGGSDTQYF. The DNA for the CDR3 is TGTGCCAGCAGTTTATTACCCCAGACTAGCGGGGGGTCGGATACGCAGTATTTT.

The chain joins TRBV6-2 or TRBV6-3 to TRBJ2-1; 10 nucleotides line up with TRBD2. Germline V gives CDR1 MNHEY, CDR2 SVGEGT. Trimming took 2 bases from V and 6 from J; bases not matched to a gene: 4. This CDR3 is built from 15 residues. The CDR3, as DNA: TGTGCCAGCAGTTACGGCCAGCGGGGGGGCAATGAGCAGTTCTTC. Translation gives CASSYGQRGGNEQFF.

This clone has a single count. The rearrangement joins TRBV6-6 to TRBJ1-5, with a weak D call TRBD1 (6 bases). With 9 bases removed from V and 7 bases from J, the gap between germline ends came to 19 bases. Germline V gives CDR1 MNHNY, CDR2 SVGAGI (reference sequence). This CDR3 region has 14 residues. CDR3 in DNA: TGTGCCAGTTCAGGAGGGGGGTTTAGCCAGCCCCAGCATTTT. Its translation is CASSGGGFSQPQHF.

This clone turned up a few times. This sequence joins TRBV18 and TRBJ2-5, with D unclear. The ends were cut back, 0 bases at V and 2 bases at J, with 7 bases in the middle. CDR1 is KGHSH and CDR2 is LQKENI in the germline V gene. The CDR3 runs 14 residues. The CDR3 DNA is TGTGCCAGCTCACCACCCACTGTGCAAGAGACCCAGTACTTC. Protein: CASSPPTVQETQYF.

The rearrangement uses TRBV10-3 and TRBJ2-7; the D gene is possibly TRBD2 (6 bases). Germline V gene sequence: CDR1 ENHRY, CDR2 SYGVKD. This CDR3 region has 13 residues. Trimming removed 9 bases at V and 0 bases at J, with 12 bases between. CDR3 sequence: CAIIDGSSYEQYF. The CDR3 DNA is TGTGCCATAATCGACGGGAGCTCCTACGAGCAGTACTTC.

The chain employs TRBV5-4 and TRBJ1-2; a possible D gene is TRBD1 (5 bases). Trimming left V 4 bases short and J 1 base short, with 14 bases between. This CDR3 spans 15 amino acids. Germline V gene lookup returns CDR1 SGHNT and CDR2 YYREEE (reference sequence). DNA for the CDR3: TGTGCCAGCAGCATAGGGGACGGAGTTAACTATGGCTACACCTTC. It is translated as CASSIGDGVNYGYTF.

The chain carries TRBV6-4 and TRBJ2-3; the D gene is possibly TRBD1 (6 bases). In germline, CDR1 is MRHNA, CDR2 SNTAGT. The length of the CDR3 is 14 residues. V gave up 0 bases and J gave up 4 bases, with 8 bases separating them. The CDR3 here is CASSDSSGADTQYF. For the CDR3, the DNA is TGTGCCAGCAGTGACTCGTCAGGGGCAGATACGCAGTATTTT.

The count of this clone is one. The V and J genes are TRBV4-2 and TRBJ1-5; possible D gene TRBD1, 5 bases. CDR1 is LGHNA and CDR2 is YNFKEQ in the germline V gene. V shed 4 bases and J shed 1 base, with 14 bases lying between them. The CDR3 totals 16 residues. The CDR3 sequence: CASSPTAGVSNQPQHF. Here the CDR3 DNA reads TGTGCCAGCAGCCCCACGGCGGGGGTCAGCAATCAGCCCCAGCATTTT.

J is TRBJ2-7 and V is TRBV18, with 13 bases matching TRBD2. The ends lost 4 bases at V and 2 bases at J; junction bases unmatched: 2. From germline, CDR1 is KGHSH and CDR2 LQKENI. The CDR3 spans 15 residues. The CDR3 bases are TGTGCCAGCTCACGGGGACTAGCGGGGACCTACGAGCAGTACTTC. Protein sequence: CASSRGLAGTYEQYF.

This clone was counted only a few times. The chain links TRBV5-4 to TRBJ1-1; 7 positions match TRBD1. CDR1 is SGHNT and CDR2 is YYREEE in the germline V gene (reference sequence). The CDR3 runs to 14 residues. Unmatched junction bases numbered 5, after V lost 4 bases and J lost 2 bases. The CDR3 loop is CASSPEGANTEAFF. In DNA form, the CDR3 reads TGTGCCAGCAGCCCCGAGGGGGCTAACACTGAAGCTTTCTTT.